These 21 T cell receptor beta chains originate from one sample sequenced in a study of blood T cell repertoires in COVID-19. Data came from immunoSEQ multiplex PCR; TCRdb stores just in-frame clones and leaves some out. The sample records under 200,000 clones, about 83% being singletons. What was sequenced was peripheral blood. These receptors were taken from a woman in her sixties or seventies who had recovered from COVID-19.

V usage is TRBV28 and J usage is TRBJ1-3, with D maybe TRBD1 (6 bases). Trimming stripped 5 bases from V and 8 bases from J, with 13 bases between. The V gene's germline CDR1 is MDHEN and CDR2 SYDVKM. The CDR3 loop spans 13 amino acids. CDR3 region: CASSQTPGDTIYF. The DNA of the CDR3 is TGTGCCAGCAGTCAAACCCCAGGGGACACCATATATTTT. The full variable domain, rest sourced from reference TRBV28 and TRBJ1-3, is DVKVTQSSRYLVKRTGEKVFLECVQDMDHENMFWYRQDPGLGLRLIYFSYDVKMKEKGDIPEGYSVSREKKERFSLILESASTNQTSMYLCASSQTPGDTIYFGEGSWLTVV.

The chain couples TRBV28 to TRBJ2-6; the D gene is possibly TRBD1 (5 bases). The V end lost 5 bases, the J end lost 3 bases, and 11 bases lay between the germline ends. The CDR3 has 15 residues. Germline V CDR1 and CDR2: MDHEN, SYDVKM. DNA for the CDR3: TGTGCCAGCAGTCGCAGGGAATTTGGGGCCAACGTCCTGACTTTC. Translated: CASSRREFGANVLTF.

The rearrangement uses TRBV13 and TRBJ2-1; TRBD1 matches 7 bases. CDR1 is PRHDT, CDR2 FYEKMQ, per germline (reference sequence). There are 16 residues in the CDR3. With 2 bases clipped from V and 2 bases from J, the junction kept 6 bases outside the gene matches. CDR3 sequence (DNA): TGTGCCAGCAGCTTAAGGTCGCAGGGGGCCTACAATGAGCAGTTCTTC. Encoded protein: CASSLRSQGAYNEQFF.

This chain links TRBV28 with TRBJ1-2; TRBD1 is a possible D gene (5 bases). V lost 5 bases to trimming and J lost 8 bases, with 18 bases between them. Germline V gene data show CDR1 as MDHEN and CDR2 as SYDVKM. CDR3 size: 14 residues. The CDR3 sequence: CASSQRPAGIGYTF. The DNA for the CDR3 is TGTGCCAGCAGTCAGAGACCGGCAGGGATAGGCTACACCTTC.

The chain carries TRBV18 and TRBJ2-7, with D tentatively TRBD2 (6 bases). The CDR3 consists of 14 residues. Germline V lookup: CDR1 KGHSH, CDR2 LQKENI. Trimming left V 3 bases short and J 3 bases short, with 12 bases between. The CDR3 DNA follows: TGTGCCAGCTCACCCAGGGTGGAGGGCTACGAGCAGTACTTC. Its protein is CASSPRVEGYEQYF. Using reference TRBV18 and TRBJ2-7 for the parts outside the CDR3, the full variable domain is NAGVMQNPRHLVRRRGQEARLRCSPMKGHSHVYWYRQLPEEGLKFMVYLQKENIIDESGMPKERFSAEFPKEGPSILRIQQVVRGDSAAYFCASSPRVEGYEQYFGPGTRLTVT.

V is TRBV3-1 (or the pseudogene TRBV3-2) and J is TRBJ1-4; 7 positions agree with TRBD1. V shed 4 bases and J 5 bases; nucleotides not matched to a gene: 4. Germline lookup yields CDR1 LGHDT and CDR2 YNNKEL (reference sequence). This CDR3 has 14 residues. The DNA of the CDR3 is TGTGCCAGCAGCCGGGGACAGCCAAATGAAAAACTGTTTTTT. Translation gives CASSRGQPNEKLFF.

In DNA form, the CDR3 reads TGTGCCAGCAGCCCCAGACAGGGGGCCTACTATGGCTACACCTTC. Translated: CASSPRQGAYYGYTF. The V call is TRBV11-2, the J call TRBJ1-2, with 10 bases aligning to TRBD1. Unmatched junction bases numbered 6, after V lost 5 bases and J lost 3 bases. Germline CDR1 reads SGHAT; CDR2 reads FQNNGV. The CDR3 runs 15 residues.

The chain joins TRBV7-2 to TRBJ2-5; 11 bases align to TRBD2. This CDR3 has 16 amino acids. The ends lost 0 bases at V and 2 bases at J; junction bases unmatched: 2. Germline V lookup: CDR1 SGHTA, CDR2 FQGNSA. The CDR3 reads CASSLAASGGQETQYF. CDR3 nucleotide sequence: TGTGCCAGCAGCTTAGCGGCTAGCGGGGGGCAAGAGACCCAGTACTTC.

This rearrangement joins TRBV28 to TRBJ1-5, with TRBD1 identical over 10 bases. Germline trimming cut 6 bases from V and 2 bases from J; bases unmatched to any gene: 4. CDR3 length: 15 residues. Germline V CDR1 and CDR2: MDHEN, SYDVKM. This chain's CDR3 is CASSRQGAGNQPQHF. The CDR3 nucleotides are TGTGCCAGCAGCCGACAGGGGGCGGGCAATCAGCCCCAGCATTTT.

This sequence joins TRBV19 and TRBJ2-6, with 7 bases that match TRBD1. The germline gives CDR1 LNHDA, CDR2 SQIVND (reference sequence). The trim removed 6 bases at V and 0 bases at J, leaving 2 bases unmatched. The CDR3 consists of 15 residues. CDR3 sequence reads: CASSNRGSGANVLTF. For the CDR3, the DNA is TGTGCCAGTAGCAACAGGGGCTCTGGGGCCAACGTCCTGACTTTC.

The chain is built from TRBV7-3 and TRBJ2-1; 7 bases are a match to TRBD2. The CDR3 is made up of 13 amino acids. Per the germline V gene, CDR1 is SGHTA and CDR2 is FQGTGA. V was clipped by 7 bases and J by 9 bases; unmatched bases: 9. CDR3 bases: TGTGCCAGCACCCCCCCTTGGGGGGGTGAGCAGTTCTTC. The encoded protein is CASTPPWGGEQFF.

The rearrangement uses TRBV5-4 and TRBJ2-1, with 9 positions matching TRBD2. V lost 0 bases to trimming and J lost 5 bases; unmatched junction nucleotides: 6. This CDR3 contains 16 residues. Germline V gene sequence: CDR1 SGHNT, CDR2 YYREEE (reference sequence). The CDR3 coding sequence is TGTGCCAGCAGCTTGGGAGGCGGGGGGGGAGACAATGAGCAGTTCTTC. Residues: CASSLGGGGGDNEQFF.

This clone appeared a few times. V and J are TRBV4-1 and TRBJ1-2, with 7 bases that match TRBD1. CDR3 length equals 15 residues. V lost 3 bases and J lost 3; bases outside the gene matches: 7. Germline assignment: CDR1 MGHRA and CDR2 YSYEKL. The CDR3 loop reads CASSHVYRGDYGYTF. The CDR3 DNA is TGCGCCAGCAGCCATGTCTACAGGGGCGACTATGGCTACACCTTC.

The genes are TRBV4-1 and TRBJ2-3; perhaps TRBD1 as D (6 bases). Trimming pared 3 bases from V and 1 base from J, leaving 14 bases between. Germline V gene sequence: CDR1 MGHRA, CDR2 YSYEKL. CDR3 length: 16 residues. In nucleotides, the CDR3 is TGCGCCAGCAGCCACCCCAACGGACAGCGCACAGATACGCAGTATTTT. It yields the protein CASSHPNGQRTDTQYF.

The chain carries TRBV6-5 and TRBJ2-7, with 11 bases fitting TRBD1. J was trimmed by 4 bases and V by 6 bases; bases with no gene match: 8. This CDR3 region has 15 residues. Per the germline V gene, CDR1 is MNHEY and CDR2 is SVGAGI. CDR3 sequence reads: CASSGRDRGSYEQYF. DNA for the CDR3: TGTGCCAGCAGCGGCCGGGACAGGGGGTCTTACGAGCAGTACTTC.

V and J are TRBV5-5 and TRBJ1-1; TRBD1 aligns across 11 bases. The CDR3 covers 15 residues. J lost 4 bases, V lost 4 bases, and 6 bases had no gene match. CDR1 SGHKS and CDR2 YYEKEE come from the germline V gene (reference sequence). CDR3 nucleotide sequence: TGTGCCAGCAGCCTTCGGGGGACAGGGGGCACTGAAGCTTTCTTT. Translating gives CASSLRGTGGTEAFF.

V gene TRBV7-9 combines with J gene TRBJ1-4; D gene uncertain. Germline V gives CDR1 SEHNR, CDR2 FQNEAQ (reference sequence). V lost 5 bases and J 4 bases, leaving 11 bases between the germline ends. This CDR3 region has 14 residues. CDR3 sequence reads: CASSRLNGNEKLFF. CDR3 DNA sequence: TGTGCCAGCAGCCGACTAAACGGTAATGAAAAACTGTTTTTT.

The genes are TRBV10-3 and TRBJ1-2, with 7 bases identical to TRBD1. The germline V gene encodes CDR1 ENHRY and CDR2 SYGVKD. The CDR3 consists of 14 residues. Trimming at V came to 10 bases and at J to 3 bases, leaving 11 bases not matched to a gene. In nucleotides, the CDR3 is TGTGCCACAAAACTACAGGGGACCGACTATGGCTACACCTTC. This codes for CATKLQGTDYGYTF.

The V gene is TRBV27, the J gene TRBJ1-2; D may be TRBD1 (5 bases). V lost 8 bases and J 3 bases, leaving 19 bases between the germline ends. CDR3 length: 15 amino acids. Germline V gene sequence: CDR1 MNHEY, CDR2 SMNVEV (reference sequence). For the CDR3, the DNA is TGTGCCAGCCCAATAACCCCCCCGGGGGACTATGGCTACACCTTC. It codes for CASPITPPGDYGYTF.

The CDR3 protein is CASSPLDRGTNTEAFF. The CDR3 region has the DNA TGTGCCAGCTCACCCCTGGACAGGGGGACGAACACTGAAGCTTTCTTT. The genes are TRBV18 and TRBJ1-1, with 10 bases aligning to TRBD1. V shed 3 bases and J 1 base; nucleotides not matched to a gene: 5. CDR3 length: 16 amino acids. Germline V gene lookup returns CDR1 KGHSH and CDR2 LQKENI. Filled out from reference TRBV18 and TRBJ1-1, the complete variable domain reads NAGVMQNPRHLVRRRGQEARLRCSPMKGHSHVYWYRQLPEEGLKFMVYLQKENIIDESGMPKERFSAEFPKEGPSILRIQQVVRGDSAAYFCASSPLDRGTNTEAFFGQGTRLTVV.

The genes are TRBV5-1 and TRBJ2-1; 7 nucleotides agree with TRBD2. V shed 0 bases and J 9 bases; nucleotides not matched to a gene: 12. This CDR3 comprises 16 residues. Germline CDR1 is SGHRS and CDR2 is YFSETQ. The CDR3 DNA reads TGCGCCAGCAGCTTGGCCGGGGGGAGGGCCTTGGGTGAGCAGTTCTTC. It encodes CASSLAGGRALGEQFF.